Below, 25 T cell receptor beta chains from the same sample are listed, as sequenced in a study of shared clonotypes between healthy human individuals. Method: immunoSEQ multiplex PCR; TCRdb's copy keeps in-frame clones and lacks some. The repertoire holds 2 million to 2.5 million clones, with around 92% as singletons. The source material was naive CD4+ T cells from PBMCs. Subset meaning: CD45RA+ positively selected. The receptors derive from a man between 18 and 29 years old in good health. Some clones in this sample may be carry-over from other donors' samples.

The chain recombines TRBV6-5 with TRBJ2-1, with 12 bases identical to TRBD1. The CDR3 spans 16 residues. The germline V gene has CDR1 MNHEY and CDR2 SVGAGI. J lost 7 bases, V lost 6 bases, and 10 bases had no gene match. The CDR3 spells CASSYAGTGGLNEQFF. The DNA for the CDR3 is TGTGCCAGCAGCTACGCAGGGACAGGGGGCTTGAATGAGCAGTTCTTC.

The genes are TRBV19 and TRBJ2-1; no firm D call. This CDR3 is built from 10 residues. The germline V and J ends were trimmed by 6 bases and 6 bases, with 3 bases remaining between them. Germline CDR1 is LNHDA and CDR2 is SQIVND (reference sequence). CDR3 residues: CASRANEQFF. Written as DNA, the CDR3 is TGTGCCAGTAGGGCCAATGAGCAGTTCTTC. The full variable domain, completed using reference TRBV19 and TRBJ2-1, is DGGITQSPKYLFRKEGQNVTLSCEQNLNHDAMYWYRQDPGQGLRLIYYSQIVNDFQKGDIAEGYSVSREKKESFPLTVTSAQKNPTAFYLCASRANEQFFGPGTRLTVL.

This chain connects TRBV5-1 to TRBJ1-4; 8 bases map to TRBD1. With 4 bases clipped from V and 6 bases from J, the junction kept 2 bases outside the gene matches. The CDR3 length is 13 residues. Germline lookup yields CDR1 SGHRS and CDR2 YFSETQ. CDR3 DNA: TGCGCCAGCAGCCGGGGACAGGATGAAAAACTGTTTTTT. Translated: CASSRGQDEKLFF.

The rearrangement joins TRBV19 to TRBJ2-1; 11 positions agree with TRBD2. The J segment lost 3 bases and the V segment lost 7 bases, leaving 17 bases of the junction unmatched. Germline V gene data show CDR1 as LNHDA and CDR2 as SQIVND (reference sequence). The CDR3 sequence is 19 residues long. CDR3 nucleotide sequence: TGTGCCAGTACCAACCGGGCACTAGCGGGAGTGGGAAACTACAATGAGCAGTTCTTC. The encoded protein is CASTNRALAGVGNYNEQFF.

V usage is TRBV18 and J usage is TRBJ1-4; D ambiguous. The germline V gene has CDR1 KGHSH and CDR2 LQKENI. CDR3 length: 12 amino acids. The V gene lost 5 bases and the J gene lost 7 bases, with 8 bases spanning the gap. DNA of the CDR3: TGTGCCAGCTCATCCAATTCTGAAAAACTGTTTTTT. Its translation is CASSSNSEKLFF.

A remark on this clone: Other nucleotide sequences in the sample specify the same CDR3. The chain links TRBV6-1 to TRBJ2-1; 7 bases are shared with TRBD1. The CDR3 is 13 amino acids. Germline lookup yields CDR1 MNHNS and CDR2 SASEGT. Trimming at V came to 7 bases and at J to 3 bases, leaving 3 bases not matched to a gene. The DNA of the CDR3 is TGTGCCAGCACCCGACAGGGCTACAATGAGCAGTTCTTC. Translated, it gives CASTRQGYNEQFF.

The chain uses TRBV6-6 and TRBJ1-5; 8 bases map to TRBD1. Germline V gene data show CDR1 as MNHNY and CDR2 as SVGAGI (reference sequence). The length of the CDR3 is 15 residues. Unmatched junction bases numbered 5, after V lost 4 bases and J lost 3 bases. CDR3 bases: TGTGCCAGCAGTTCTAGGACAGGGACCAATCAGCCCCAGCATTTT. Its protein product is CASSSRTGTNQPQHF.

The CDR3 nucleotides read TGTGCCAGTAGTGTCAGCGGGAGGCCTAATCAGCAGTTCTTC. Its protein product is CASSVSGRPNQQFF. The chain joins TRBV19 to TRBJ2-1; 9 nucleotides agree with TRBD2. Trimming removed 5 bases from V and 11 bases from J; junction bases left unmatched: 10. Germline CDR1 LNHDA, CDR2 SQIVND (reference sequence). CDR3 length: 14 amino acids.

The rearrangement joins TRBV2 to TRBJ2-7, with D perhaps matching TRBD2 (6 bases). The CDR3 covers 13 residues. The germline V and J ends were trimmed by 4 bases and 5 bases, with 12 bases remaining between them. Germline assignment: CDR1 SNHLY and CDR2 FYNNEI. The CDR3 bases are TGTGCCAGCAGTGGGGCCCCGGGGGACGAGCAGTACTTC. It is translated as CASSGAPGDEQYF.

V usage is TRBV11-2 and J usage is TRBJ1-1; 8 bases agree with TRBD1. V was clipped by 5 bases and J by 1 base; unmatched bases: 6. CDR1 is SGHAT, CDR2 FQNNGV, per germline. This CDR3 spans 15 amino acids. CDR3 bases: TGTGCCAGCAGCGTCGGACAGGGCAGGAACACTGAAGCTTTCTTT. Protein sequence: CASSVGQGRNTEAFF.

Comment on this clone: Different DNA sequences within this sample yield the same CDR3. The CDR3 DNA reads TGTGCCAGCAGCGTAGTGGGTTACAATGAGCAGTTCTTC. Protein product: CASSVVGYNEQFF. The chain combines TRBV9 with TRBJ2-1, with unresolved D. Trimming removed 0 bases at V and 4 bases at J, with 5 bases between. This CDR3 is 13 amino acids long. Germline V lookup: CDR1 SGDLS, CDR2 YYNGEE.

This clone was picked up one time. The rearrangement joins TRBV27 to TRBJ2-3; 8 bases map to TRBD2. The germline CDR1 and CDR2 sequences are MNHEY and SMNVEV (reference sequence). The CDR3 covers 14 residues. J gave up 8 bases and V 7 bases, and 11 bases lay outside the gene matches. CDR3 sequence (DNA): TGTGCCAGCACGGTGTTAGCGGGATCAGGTACGCAGTATTTT. Translation: CASTVLAGSGTQYF.

This sequence joins TRBV7-9 and TRBJ2-1; D is undetermined. V was pared by 4 bases and J by 5 bases, with 6 bases between. This CDR3 comprises 12 residues. Germline V gene sequence: CDR1 SEHNR, CDR2 FQNEAQ (reference sequence). CDR3 nucleotides: TGTGCCAGCAGCTCTCCTCACAATGAGCAGTTCTTC. The encoded protein is CASSSPHNEQFF.

About this clone: Within the sample, other DNA sequences also encode this same CDR3. CDR3 loop: CASSIRQGSGYTF. Written as DNA, the CDR3 is TGTGCCAGTAGTATACGACAGGGAAGTGGCTACACCTTC. The V call is TRBV19, the J call TRBJ1-2; TRBD1 aligns across 7 bases. V lost 2 bases to trimming and J lost 7 bases; unmatched junction nucleotides: 4. Germline V lookup: CDR1 LNHDA, CDR2 SQIVND (reference sequence). The CDR3 contains 13 residues.

The genes are TRBV30 and TRBJ2-5, with D perhaps matching TRBD1 (7 bases). Germline V gene data show CDR1 as GTSNPN and CDR2 as SVGIG (reference sequence). V lost 3 bases to trimming and J lost 4 bases, with 18 bases between them. CDR3 length: 15 amino acids. CDR3 in DNA: TGTGCCTGGAGCCGACAGGGATGGGGAGGAGAGACCCAGTACTTC. Its translation: CAWSRQGWGGETQYF.

The chain carries TRBV21-1 and TRBJ2-5; the table's D call, TRBD1, was not checked against the DNA. TRBV21-1 is a pseudogene locus. This CDR3 spans 16 amino acids. This chain's CDR3 is CASSSGQGSYQETQYF. Here the CDR3 DNA reads TGTGCCAGCAGCAGCGGACAGGGGTCGTACCAAGAGACCCAGTACTTC.

The V and J genes are TRBV18 and TRBJ2-3; D remains ambiguous. The CDR3 covers 12 residues. Germline lookup yields CDR1 KGHSH and CDR2 LQKENI. Deletions cut 4 bases from V and 1 base from J, with 3 bases between. CDR3 amino acids: CASSHGTDTQYF. In nucleotides, the CDR3 is TGTGCCAGCTCACATGGCACAGATACGCAGTATTTT.

The J gene is TRBJ2-7, the V gene TRBV27; a weak D match, TRBD1 (6 bases). The CDR3 covers 15 residues. Trimming pared 5 bases from V and 4 bases from J, leaving 18 bases between. Per germline, CDR1 MNHEY and CDR2 SMNVEV (reference sequence). CDR3 bases: TGTGCCAGCAGTCCGTACCGGGACACGGGGTACGAGCAGTACTTC. Translating it yields CASSPYRDTGYEQYF.

Note on this clone: Other DNA sequences in this specimen translate into the identical CDR3. The chain is built from TRBV5-1 and TRBJ2-5; D ambiguous. The CDR3 totals 14 residues. V lost 4 bases to trimming and J lost 1 base, with 11 bases between them. Germline V gene data show CDR1 as SGHRS and CDR2 as YFSETQ. The chain's CDR3 is CASSPPGVQETQYF. CDR3 bases: TGCGCCAGCAGCCCTCCCGGAGTCCAAGAGACCCAGTACTTC.

The V gene is TRBV5-1, the J gene TRBJ2-2; D may correspond to TRBD1 or TRBD2 (5 bases each). V was shortened by 9 bases and J by 0 bases, with 12 bases between the two germline ends. The V gene's germline CDR1 is SGHRS and CDR2 YFSETQ. This CDR3 has 14 amino acids. The CDR3 loop reads CATGDLPNTGELFF. For the CDR3, the DNA is TGCGCCACCGGGGACCTACCGAACACCGGGGAGCTGTTTTTT.

This clone occurred once. The chain links TRBV6-1 to TRBJ2-3, with 7 bases that match TRBD2. The V gene's germline CDR1 is MNHNS and CDR2 SASEGT. The length of the CDR3 is 13 residues. V lost 7 bases and J lost 6; bases outside the gene matches: 7. CDR3 nucleotides: TGTGCCAGCATAACTAGCGTTTGGGATACGCAGTATTTT. The encoded protein is CASITSVWDTQYF.

The chain couples TRBV5-4 to TRBJ2-3, with D uncertain. The CDR3 runs 14 residues. Germline values: CDR1 SGHNT, CDR2 YYREEE (reference sequence). Trimming shortened V by 4 bases and J by 1 base, and 10 bases separated the two germline ends. The CDR3 DNA follows: TGTGCCAGCAGCCCAGAAGCGCGCACAGATACGCAGTATTTT. It translates to CASSPEARTDTQYF. Together with reference TRBV5-4 and TRBJ2-3, the CDR3 gives the full variable domain: ETGVTQSPTHLIKTRGQQVTLRCSSQSGHNTVSWYQQALGQGPQFIFQYYREEENGRGNFPPRFSGLQFPNYSSELNVNALELDDSALYLCASSPEARTDTQYFGPGTRLTVL.

In regard to this clone: A junction end diverges from the germline sequence, so it may reflect a read error. The rearrangement uses TRBV5-4 and TRBJ1-3; no reliable D call. Germline loops: CDR1 SGHNT, CDR2 YYREEE (reference sequence). This CDR3 contains 15 residues. The CDR3 sequence: CASRLAGNSGNTIYF. The CDR3 region has the DNA TGTGCCAGCAGATTGGCCGGGAACTCTGGAAACACCATATATTTT.

The chain couples TRBV29-1 to TRBJ2-7; no definite D call. This CDR3 has 14 residues. Germline CDR1 is SQVTM and CDR2 is ANQGSEA. V was clipped by 6 bases and J by 0 bases, with 15 bases between them. The chain's CDR3 is CSVPRTESSYEQYF. The CDR3 nucleotides are TGCAGCGTCCCACGGACGGAAAGCTCCTACGAGCAGTACTTC.

The chain couples TRBV9 to TRBJ2-1; TRBD1 aligns across 9 bases. The CDR3 extends over 14 amino acids. The junction had 8 bases not matched to a gene; V was cut back by 6 bases and J by 7 bases. Germline CDR1 is SGDLS and CDR2 is YYNGEE. CDR3 loop: CASTPGQGRNEQFF. The CDR3, as DNA: TGTGCCAGCACTCCGGGACAGGGTAGGAATGAGCAGTTCTTC.